Each of the 29 T cell receptor beta chains below was sequenced from the same sample in a study of T-cell memory formation after mild COVID-19. TCRdb passed the 5' RACE reads through MiXCR, listing each CDR3 protein once. The sample includes 300,000 to 350,000 distinct CDR3 sequences, 15% to 20% of them seen just once. Sequencing used PBMCs or a T cell subset sorted from them (not recorded which). The receptor set was obtained from a man aged 18 to 35 who had mild COVID-19 (a few samples of this study predate the infection). Cell type and time point are not known.

A few counts support this clonotype. The chain couples TRBV6-4 to TRBJ1-1, with no clear D. V gave up 7 bases and J gave up 3 bases, with 9 bases separating them. The CDR3 covers 12 residues. Germline CDR1 MRHNA, CDR2 SNTAGT. CDR3 bases: TGTGCCAGCAATAAGGGTGACACTGAAGCTTTCTTT. Its protein is CASNKGDTEAFF.

This clonotype has more than one count but fewer than ten. The chain recombines TRBV20-1 with TRBJ2-7, with 8 bases identical to TRBD2. There are 14 residues in the CDR3. CDR1 and CDR2 (germline): DFQATT, SNEGSKA (reference sequence). With V trimmed by 3 bases and J by 1 base, 5 bases remained unmatched. The CDR3 bases are TGCAGTGCTAGTGATAGCGGGGCTTCCTACGAGCAGTACTTC. This codes for CSASDSGASYEQYF.

The chain joins TRBV6-4 to TRBJ2-7, with unresolved D. The V gene lost 1 base and the J gene lost 2 bases, with 9 bases spanning the gap. This CDR3 has 14 amino acids. Germline V gene sequence: CDR1 MRHNA, CDR2 SNTAGT. The CDR3 sequence is CASSDYDGAYEQYV. The CDR3 coding sequence is TGTGCCAGCAGTGACTACGATGGGGCCTACGAGCAGTACGTC.

J is TRBJ1-3 and V is TRBV7-9; no reliable D call. The CDR3 length is 15 residues. Trimming cost V 6 bases and J 4 bases, with 16 bases left between them. In germline, CDR1 is SEHNR, CDR2 FQNEAQ (reference sequence). The CDR3 DNA is TGTGCCAGCAGTTCCCGGACCGCACAGGGAAACACCATATATTTT. Translated, it gives CASSSRTAQGNTIYF.

The rearrangement joins TRBV20-1 to TRBJ1-2; TRBD1 matches 8 bases. CDR1 and CDR2 (germline): DFQATT, SNEGSKA (reference sequence). There are 15 residues in the CDR3. The ends lost 8 bases at V and 2 bases at J; junction bases unmatched: 13. CDR3 sequence (DNA): TGCAGTCCCCCCGGGACAGGCGGTAGCAACTATGGCTACACCTTC. It yields the protein CSPPGTGGSNYGYTF.

This clonotype was seen only a few times. The chain couples TRBV12-3 or TRBV12-4 to TRBJ1-1; D gene uncertain. The CDR3 covers 12 residues. V dropped 3 bases and J dropped 6 bases, with 8 bases sitting between them. CDR3: CASSFAGPEAFF. For the CDR3, the DNA is TGTGCCAGCAGTTTCGCCGGGCCTGAAGCTTTCTTT.

This clonotype was observed a few times. The rearrangement links TRBV12-3 or TRBV12-4 to TRBJ2-1, with 10 bases aligning to TRBD2. The CDR3 has 14 residues. Germline trimming cut 5 bases from V and 9 bases from J; bases unmatched to any gene: 7. CDR3: CASSRAGGRGEQFF. For the CDR3, the DNA is TGTGCCAGCAGTCGAGCGGGGGGGCGCGGTGAGCAGTTCTTC.

The rearrangement uses TRBV18 and TRBJ2-2; weak D call: TRBD2 (5 bases). Germline V gene lookup returns CDR1 KGHSH and CDR2 LQKENI. V dropped 2 bases and J dropped 2 bases, with 9 bases sitting between them. The length of the CDR3 is 15 residues. CDR3 coding DNA: TGTGCCAGCTCACCATCCCGGGGAAACACCGGGGAGCTGTTTTTT. Amino acid sequence: CASSPSRGNTGELFF.

The chain employs TRBV7-9 and TRBJ2-7; TRBD1 agrees at 11 bases. The CDR3 sequence is 14 residues long. Germline CDR1 and CDR2: SEHNR and FQNEAQ (reference sequence). Unmatched junction bases numbered 7, after V lost 5 bases and J lost 7 bases. CDR3 coding DNA: TGTGCCAGCAGCCCGCGGGACAGGGGGTTTGAGCAGTACTTC. It encodes CASSPRDRGFEQYF.

The rearrangement uses TRBV4-1 and TRBJ2-1, with D perhaps TRBD1 (6 bases). The germline V gene encodes CDR1 MGHRA and CDR2 YSYEKL. V lost 2 bases, J lost 7 bases, and 18 bases lay in between. This CDR3 comprises 16 residues. The CDR3 loop reads CASSQQGFLGRNEQFF. Here the CDR3 DNA reads TGCGCCAGCAGCCAACAGGGGTTTTTAGGTCGGAATGAGCAGTTCTTC.

This clonotype was detected only a few times. The V gene is TRBV4-1, the J gene TRBJ1-1; a possible D gene is TRBD1 (6 bases). V lost 4 bases and J 4 bases, leaving 19 bases between the germline ends. The CDR3 runs 16 residues. The germline V gene encodes CDR1 MGHRA and CDR2 YSYEKL. CDR3 bases: TGCGCCAGCAGCCCTATAGACCGGGACATCGGCACTGAAGCTTTCTTT. It yields the protein CASSPIDRDIGTEAFF.

This clonotype was seen once. V is TRBV11-2 and J is TRBJ2-3; TRBD2 agrees at 14 bases. The J segment lost 5 bases and the V segment lost 7 bases, leaving 5 bases of the junction unmatched. The CDR3 sequence is 15 residues long. CDR1 and CDR2 (germline): SGHAT, FQNNGV. CDR3 bases: TGTGCCAGCACCTGGGGACTAGCGGGGGTAGATACGCAGTATTTT. Amino acid sequence: CASTWGLAGVDTQYF. The entire variable domain, with the rest obtained from reference TRBV11-2 and TRBJ2-3, is as follows: EAGVAQSPRYKIIEKRQSVAFWCNPISGHATLYWYQQILGQGPKLLIQFQNNGVVDDSQLPKDRFSAERLKGVDSTLKIQPAKLEDSAVYLCASTWGLAGVDTQYFGPGTRLTVL.

V is TRBV27 and J is TRBJ2-1; the D gene could be TRBD1 or TRBD2 (5 bases each). CDR3 length: 13 amino acids. V was shortened by 4 bases and J by 6 bases, with 10 bases between the two germline ends. Per the germline V gene, CDR1 is MNHEY and CDR2 is SMNVEV (reference sequence). The CDR3 nucleotides read TGTGCCAGCAGTTCGCCAGGGAGCAATGAGCAGTTCTTC. Its protein product is CASSSPGSNEQFF.

V is TRBV12-3 or TRBV12-4 and J is TRBJ1-3; TRBD1 is a possible D gene (6 bases). The CDR3 spans 16 residues. V lost 2 bases and J lost 3, with 14 bases in between. CDR3 DNA: TGTGCCAGCAGTTTAAGGGGGGCACGGGTTGGAAACACCATATATTTT. As protein: CASSLRGARVGNTIYF.

This clonotype has only a few counts. The chain has TRBV28 and TRBJ2-1; D uncertain. V was pared by 3 bases and J by 8 bases, with 20 bases between. The CDR3 is 16 amino acids. The germline V gene has CDR1 MDHEN and CDR2 SYDVKM. CDR3 region: CASSFSGFVGFDEQFF. The CDR3 bases are TGTGCCAGCAGTTTCAGTGGATTCGTGGGTTTCGATGAGCAGTTCTTC.

The chain combines TRBV4-1 with TRBJ1-4; TRBD1 matches 7 bases. V lost 1 base and J lost 3; bases outside the gene matches: 2. The CDR3 has 15 amino acids. Looked up from germline, CDR1 is MGHRA and CDR2 is YSYEKL. The CDR3 spells CASSQAGTANEKLFF. The CDR3 DNA reads as TGCGCCAGCAGCCAAGCCGGGACAGCTAATGAAAAACTGTTTTTT.

This clonotype was counted only a few times. This rearrangement joins TRBV12-3 or TRBV12-4 to TRBJ2-3; perhaps TRBD1 as D (7 bases). Trimming left V 2 bases short and J 4 bases short, with 13 bases between. The CDR3 runs to 15 residues. CDR3 DNA: TGTGCCAGCAGTTTAACCGGCAGGGGGGCAGATACGCAGTATTTT. It specifies CASSLTGRGADTQYF.

This clonotype was seen only a few times. V and J are TRBV5-5 and TRBJ2-7; the D is unclear. Germline-derived CDR1 and CDR2 are SGHKS and YYEKEE (reference sequence). CDR3 length equals 13 residues. Trimming shortened V by 4 bases and J by 4 bases, and 12 bases separated the two germline ends. CDR3 coding DNA: TGTGCCAGCAGCATCCTTGGTGGTTACGAGCAGTACGTC. Its protein is CASSILGGYEQYV.

The V call is TRBV20-1, the J call TRBJ2-5, with D perhaps matching TRBD2 (6 bases). Germline V gene data show CDR1 as DFQATT and CDR2 as SNEGSKA (reference sequence). Between the trimmed V and J ends, which lost 5 bases and 5 bases, there was a span of 12 bases. The CDR3 sequence is 12 residues long. The CDR3 sequence is CSAARGEETQYF. The CDR3, as DNA: TGCAGTGCTGCGCGGGGTGAGGAGACCCAGTACTTC.

Only a few counts were recorded for this clonotype. The rearrangement joins TRBV10-3 to TRBJ2-7; a possible D gene is TRBD2 (5 bases). V was cut by 8 bases and J by 0 bases, with 11 bases left in between. The V gene's germline CDR1 is ENHRY and CDR2 SYGVKD. The CDR3 has 13 amino acids. CDR3 in DNA: TGTGCCATCGGAACGGGGAGCTCCTACGAGCAGTACTTC. Translated, it gives CAIGTGSSYEQYF.

This clonotype has just a few counts. The V call is TRBV6-5, the J call TRBJ2-3; D perhaps matches TRBD2 (6 bases). The length of the CDR3 is 14 residues. The germline V gene encodes CDR1 MNHEY and CDR2 SVGAGI. The V end was cut by 6 bases, the J end by 2 bases, with 12 bases between. CDR3 DNA: TGTGCCAGCAGGACACGACTAGACACAGATACGCAGTATTTT. This gives the protein CASRTRLDTDTQYF.

The chain recombines TRBV20-1 with TRBJ1-1; D might be TRBD1 (6 bases). Germline V gene sequence: CDR1 DFQATT, CDR2 SNEGSKA (reference sequence). The CDR3 totals 13 residues. V dropped 2 bases and J dropped 5 bases, with 12 bases sitting between them. CDR3 in DNA: TGCAGTGCTAGACGGACAGAAGGGACTGAAGCTTTCTTT. It yields the protein CSARRTEGTEAFF.

The rearrangement links TRBV7-2 to TRBJ1-2; 10 nucleotides align to TRBD1. Per the germline V gene, CDR1 is SGHTA and CDR2 is FQGNSA. With V trimmed by 3 bases and J by 6 bases, 4 bases remained unmatched. This CDR3 has 14 amino acids. The CDR3 sequence is CASSFDRGLDGYTF. CDR3 nucleotide sequence: TGTGCCAGCAGCTTCGACAGGGGGCTCGATGGCTACACCTTC.

V and J are TRBV5-1 and TRBJ2-2, with 10 bases fitting TRBD1. Germline CDR1 SGHRS, CDR2 YFSETQ. This CDR3 is 15 amino acids long. J was trimmed by 5 bases and V by 4 bases; bases with no gene match: 5. The DNA of the CDR3 is TGCGCCAGCAGCGTGGGGACAGGGGAAACCGGGGAGCTGTTTTTT. Protein sequence: CASSVGTGETGELFF.

The genes are TRBV28 and TRBJ1-4; 10 bases are shared with TRBD1. V gave up 4 bases and J gave up 7 bases; unmatched junction bases: 6. The CDR3 extends over 15 amino acids. CDR1 MDHEN and CDR2 SYDVKM come from the germline V gene. As DNA, the CDR3 is TGTGCCAGCAGTTACCGGGACAGGGGTGGTGAAAAACTGTTTTTT. Protein: CASSYRDRGGEKLFF. Supplemented by reference TRBV28 and TRBJ1-4, the full variable domain reads DVKVTQSSRYLVKRTGEKVFLECVQDMDHENMFWYRQDPGLGLRLIYFSYDVKMKEKGDIPEGYSVSREKKERFSLILESASTNQTSMYLCASSYRDRGGEKLFFGSGTQLSVL.

The sample holds a few counts of this clonotype. The rearrangement uses TRBV6-6 and TRBJ1-2; TRBD1 aligns across 8 bases. J gave up 4 bases and V 6 bases, and 16 bases lay outside the gene matches. Germline V gives CDR1 MNHNY, CDR2 SVGAGI (reference sequence). The CDR3 spans 17 residues. As DNA, the CDR3 is TGTGCCAGCAGCCGGCGGGACAGGAGCCGCGAGGGCTATGGCTACACCTTC. It yields the protein CASSRRDRSREGYGYTF.

This clonotype was picked up a small number of times. Here the CDR3 reads CASRTTTGTDTQYF. CDR3 nucleotide sequence: TGCGCCAGCAGAACCACCACAGGGACAGATACGCAGTATTTT. The V and J genes are TRBV10-2 and TRBJ2-3; possibly TRBD1 for D (6 bases). CDR3 length: 14 amino acids. Trimming pared 6 bases from V and 3 bases from J, leaving 13 bases between. Per germline, CDR1 WSHSY and CDR2 SAAADI.

This clonotype came up a few times. The chain recombines TRBV2 with TRBJ1-5; no firm D call. CDR1 is SNHLY and CDR2 is FYNNEI in the germline V gene. The V end was cut by 3 bases, the J end by 6 bases, with 9 bases between. This CDR3 region has 13 residues. The CDR3 loop reads CASSEEDGQPQHF. The CDR3 coding sequence is TGTGCCAGCAGTGAGGAGGATGGTCAGCCCCAGCATTTT. Drawing the rest from reference TRBV2 and TRBJ1-5, the complete variable domain is EPEVTQTPSHQVTQMGQEVILRCVPISNHLYFYWYRQILGQKVEFLVSFYNNEISEKSEIFDDQFSVERPDGSNFTLKIRSTKLEDSAMYFCASSEEDGQPQHFGDGTRLSIL.

Turning to this clonotype: One base away lies a much larger clone, so this may be a sequencing read error. Here the CDR3 DNA reads TGTGCCAGCAGTTTTGCACAGTCTTATAGCTACACCTTC. This encodes CASSFAQSYSYTF. The V gene is TRBV28, the J gene TRBJ1-2; no clear D. This CDR3 contains 13 residues. Per germline, CDR1 MDHEN and CDR2 SYDVKM. Trimming left V 3 bases short and J 9 bases short, with 14 bases between.